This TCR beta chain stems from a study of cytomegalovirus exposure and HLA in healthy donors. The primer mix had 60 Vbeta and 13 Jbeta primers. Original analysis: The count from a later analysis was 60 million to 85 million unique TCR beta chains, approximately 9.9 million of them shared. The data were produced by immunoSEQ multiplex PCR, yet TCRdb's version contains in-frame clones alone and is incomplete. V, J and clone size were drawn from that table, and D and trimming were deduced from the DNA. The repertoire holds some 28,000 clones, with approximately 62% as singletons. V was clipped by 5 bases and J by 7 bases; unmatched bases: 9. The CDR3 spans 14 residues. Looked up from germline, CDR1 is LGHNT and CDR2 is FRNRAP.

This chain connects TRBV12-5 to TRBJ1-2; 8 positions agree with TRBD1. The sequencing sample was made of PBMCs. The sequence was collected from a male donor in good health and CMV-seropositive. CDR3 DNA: TGTGCTAGTGGTCGAGACAGGGGATATGGTGGCTACACCTTC. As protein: CASGRDRGYGGYTF.